The 3 T cell receptor beta chains given below trace back to one sample, sequenced in a study of T cell changes during pregnancy in multiple sclerosis (dated by TCRdb to between 2019 and 2020). The receptor library was made with the immunoSEQ multiplex PCR assay. The clones in this table, taken by TCRdb from immuneACCESS, are in-frame only. Not every clone is retained; where verified, under half of the shortfall comes from an unresolved V gene, and the cause of the rest is unknown. Recorded for this sample are about 39,000 clones; 90% to 95% of them occurred a single time. Roughly 0.41% of the sample is in the top ten clones. Sequenced here: CD4+ T cells from peripheral blood mononuclear cells, sampled in the first trimester of pregnancy. The receptors stem from a female donor with multiple sclerosis, enrolled in a pregnancy study.

This sequence joins TRBV19 and TRBJ1-1, with 7 positions matching TRBD1. V shed 2 bases, J shed 3 bases, and the junction held 6 bases outside the gene matches. Per the germline V gene, CDR1 is LNHDA and CDR2 is SQIVND (reference sequence). The length of the CDR3 is 15 residues. The CDR3 here is CASSIPGQLYTEAFF. The DNA of the CDR3 is TGTGCCAGTAGTATACCGGGACAGCTGTACACTGAAGCTTTCTTT.

The chain carries TRBV7-6 and TRBJ1-1, with D perhaps TRBD1 (6 bases). The CDR3 loop spans 13 amino acids. Germline CDR1 is SGHVS and CDR2 is FNYEAQ. The V and J ends lost 1 base and 6 bases respectively, with 9 bases between them. The CDR3 spells CASSLVGQSEAFF. CDR3 bases: TGTGCCAGCAGCTTAGTCGGACAGTCTGAAGCTTTCTTT. Together with reference TRBV7-6 and TRBJ1-1, the CDR3 gives the full variable domain: GAGVSQSPRYKVTKRGQDVALRCDPISGHVSLYWYRQALGQGPEFLTYFNYEAQQDKSGLPNDRFSAERPEGSISTLTIQRTEQRDSAMYRCASSLVGQSEAFFGQGTRLTVV.

The chain uses TRBV19 and TRBJ2-1; possible D gene TRBD1, 6 bases. The V end was cut by 4 bases, the J end by 0 bases, with 7 bases between. The CDR3 is 14 amino acids. Germline lookup yields CDR1 LNHDA and CDR2 SQIVND (reference sequence). The CDR3: CASSRGRSYNEQFF. CDR3 sequence (DNA): TGTGCCAGTAGTAGGGGGCGCTCCTACAATGAGCAGTTCTTC.